This T cell receptor (beta chain) is drawn from a study of blood T cells in healthy people across ages. Then a second PCR, running roughly 6 to 11 cycles, was carried out with a sample-barcoded 5' primer and a J-beta primer mix. Each CDR3 protein is one row after TCRdb ran MiXCR on the 5' RACE reads. The sample has around 1,800,000 distinct CDR3 sequences, 30% to 40% seen once; the top ten hold about 21%. Material for sequencing was blood. The clonotype comes from a human donor in good health.

The CDR3 protein is CASSLTGQLQETQYF. CDR3 sequence (DNA): TGTGCCAGCAGCTTGACAGGCCAGTTACAAGAGACCCAGTACTTC. The chain carries TRBV11-2 and TRBJ2-5; a possible D gene is TRBD1 (6 bases). This CDR3 has 15 amino acids. V lost 3 bases, J lost 2 bases, and 13 bases lay in between. CDR1 is SGHAT, CDR2 FQNNGV, per germline.